This T cell receptor beta chain was profiled in a study of post-analysis software for immune sequencing data. Overall study results and limits: Roughly 5 TRBV segments, TRBV5-6, TRBV5-1 and TRBV20-1 among them, were found more frequent in patients than controls. Analysis by F measure revealed that same-batch samples clustered strongly together.

This CDR3 spans 12 amino acids. V was shortened by 8 bases and J by 0 bases, with 4 bases between the two germline ends. TCR beta cDNA libraries had unique molecular identifiers. MiXCR, applied by TCRdb to the PCR reads, yields one record per CDR3 protein. The sample shows about 770,000 distinct CDR3 sequences, 35% to 55% of them seen only once. As concerns this clonotype: The antigen remains unidentified.

The sequence was collected from a girl between 5 and 17 years old with multiple sclerosis. The chain recombines TRBV12-3 or TRBV12-4 with TRBJ2-2; no reliable D call. Sequencing was carried out using blood. CDR3: CASRTNTGELFF. In nucleotides, the CDR3 is TGTGCCAGCCGGACGAACACCGGGGAGCTGTTTTTT.